The sample holds a few counts of the clone carrying this T cell receptor (beta chain). The SP2 primer and nested alpha and beta constant region primers amplified ligated cDNA in four rounds. Blood and skin TCR RNA was reverse transcribed with alpha and beta constant primers. One entry per CDR3 protein, called by TCRdb with MiXCR from the 5' RACE reads. The table has about 48,000 distinct CDR3 sequences, approximately 4.8% seen once; the top ten hold around 0.84%. This CDR3 spans 11 amino acids. Germline V gene sequence: CDR1 MGHRA, CDR2 YSYEKL. The V end was cut by 4 bases, the J end by 11 bases, with 11 bases between. The record originates from a study of naive and memory T cell subsets. An oligonucleotide containing a UMI was ligated to the 3' end of TCR cDNA. Reverse transcription used DNase-treated unsorted total RNA, aiming for roughly 1 to 1,100 ng.

The chain joins TRBV4-1 to TRBJ1-1; D may be TRBD1 (6 bases). This sequence was found in a female donor in good health. The CDR3 is CASSRGTWAFF. Written as DNA, the CDR3 is TGCGCCAGCAGCCGGGGGACATGGGCTTTCTTT.